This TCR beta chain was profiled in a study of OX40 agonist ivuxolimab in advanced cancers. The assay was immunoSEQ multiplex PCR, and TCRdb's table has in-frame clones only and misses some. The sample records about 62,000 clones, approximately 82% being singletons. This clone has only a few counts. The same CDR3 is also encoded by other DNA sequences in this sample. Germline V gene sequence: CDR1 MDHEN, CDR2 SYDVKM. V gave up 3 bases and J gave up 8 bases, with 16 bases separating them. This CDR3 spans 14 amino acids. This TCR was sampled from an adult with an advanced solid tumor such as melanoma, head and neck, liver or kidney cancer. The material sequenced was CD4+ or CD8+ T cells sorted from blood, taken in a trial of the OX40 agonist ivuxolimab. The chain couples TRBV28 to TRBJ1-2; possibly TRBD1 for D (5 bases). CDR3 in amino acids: CASSLGGGAGGYTF. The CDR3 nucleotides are TGTGCCAGCAGTTTGGGTGGTGGGGCGGGCGGCTACACCTTC.